The sequence of this TCR beta chain was determined in a study of blood T cell repertoires in COVID-19. Looking at the study overall: The United States, Italy and Spain provided the acute and convalescent COVID-19 samples.

Here immunoSEQ multiplex PCR was the method, and the copy in TCRdb shows in-frame clones only, minus some. The sample has about 220,000 clones; around four fifths are singletons. Germline assignment: CDR1 SGHNT and CDR2 YYREEE (reference sequence). The V and J ends lost 5 bases and 4 bases, in that order; junction bases with no gene match: 9. The CDR3 is made up of 15 amino acids. The source of this sequence is a woman aged 45-65 years with acute or convalescent COVID-19. Sequenced input: peripheral blood. The chain recombines TRBV5-4 with TRBJ2-5; TRBD2 matches at 9 bases. The CDR3 sequence: CASRPSGRRPETQYF. CDR3 DNA sequence: TGTGCCAGCAGACCAAGCGGGAGGCGCCCAGAGACCCAGTACTTC.